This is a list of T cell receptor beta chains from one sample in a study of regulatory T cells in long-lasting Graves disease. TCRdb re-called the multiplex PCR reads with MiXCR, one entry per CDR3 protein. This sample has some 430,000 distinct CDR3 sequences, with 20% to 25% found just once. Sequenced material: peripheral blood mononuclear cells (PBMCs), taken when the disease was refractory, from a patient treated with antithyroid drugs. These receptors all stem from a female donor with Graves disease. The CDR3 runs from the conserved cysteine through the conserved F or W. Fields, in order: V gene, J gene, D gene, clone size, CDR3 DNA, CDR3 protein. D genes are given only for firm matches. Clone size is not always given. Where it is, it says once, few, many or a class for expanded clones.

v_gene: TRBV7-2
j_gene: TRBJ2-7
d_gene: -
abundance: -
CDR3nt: TGTGCCAGCAGCTTACTGGGTCCTGGGAAGGTCGAGCAGTACTTC
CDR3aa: CASSLLGPGKVEQYF

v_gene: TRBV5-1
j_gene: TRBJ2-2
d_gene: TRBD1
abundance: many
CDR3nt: TGTGCCAGCAGCCCGGACAGGGCCACCGGGGAGCTGTTTTTT
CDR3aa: CASSPDRATGELFF

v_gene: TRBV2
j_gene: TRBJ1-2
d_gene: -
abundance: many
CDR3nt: TGTGCCAGCCGTAGGTCCAGGGGCCAAAACTATGGCTACACCTTC
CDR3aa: CASRRSRGQNYGYTF

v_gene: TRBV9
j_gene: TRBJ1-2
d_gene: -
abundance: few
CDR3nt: TGTGCCAGCAGCCAGGGACTTGCCGGGAACTATGGCTACACCTTC
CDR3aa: CASSQGLAGNYGYTF

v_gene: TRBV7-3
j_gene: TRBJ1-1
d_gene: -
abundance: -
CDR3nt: TGTGCCAGCAGCTTAATGGGGGGCCCAATGGACACTGAAGCTTTCTTT
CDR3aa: CASSLMGGPMDTEAFF

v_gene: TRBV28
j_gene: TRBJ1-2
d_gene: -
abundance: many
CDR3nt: TGTGCCAGCAGTGACAGTAACTATGGCTACACCTTC
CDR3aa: CASSDSNYGYTF

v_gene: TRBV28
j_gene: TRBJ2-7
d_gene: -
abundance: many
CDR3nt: TGTGCCAGCAGTTTTGCGAGCGGACCAACTTACGAGCAGTACTTC
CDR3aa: CASSFASGPTYEQYF

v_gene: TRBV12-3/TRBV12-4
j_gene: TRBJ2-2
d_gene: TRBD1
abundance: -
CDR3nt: TGTGCCAGCAGTTTGGACAGGGGGCGAATCGGGGAGCTGTTTTTT
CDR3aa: CASSLDRGRIGELFF

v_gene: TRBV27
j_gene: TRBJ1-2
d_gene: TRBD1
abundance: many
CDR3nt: TGTGCCGGCAGTTATCAGGACAGGGGAGGGGACCCCTACGGCTACACCTTC
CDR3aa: CAGSYQDRGGDPYGYTF

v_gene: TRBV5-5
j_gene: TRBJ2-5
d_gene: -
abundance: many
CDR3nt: TGTGCCAGCAGCTTGGTGGGGGCTAGAGAGACCCAGTACTTC
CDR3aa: CASSLVGARETQYF

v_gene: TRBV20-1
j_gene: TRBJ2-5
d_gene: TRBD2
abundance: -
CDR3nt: TGCAGTGCTTCCCTATGGACTAGCGGGGGCCAAGAGACCCAGTACTTC
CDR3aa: CSASLWTSGGQETQYF

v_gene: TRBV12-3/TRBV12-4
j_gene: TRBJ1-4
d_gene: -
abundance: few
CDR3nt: TGTGCCAGCGCTGAATCGGCTGAAAAACTGTTTTTT
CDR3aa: CASAESAEKLFF

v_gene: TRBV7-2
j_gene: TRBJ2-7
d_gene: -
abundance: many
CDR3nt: TGTGCCAGCAGCTTATCCGGGACTGCGGGGGAGCAGTACTTC
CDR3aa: CASSLSGTAGEQYF

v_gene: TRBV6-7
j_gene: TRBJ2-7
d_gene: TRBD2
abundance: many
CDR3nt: TGTGCCAGCCCCGCCGGGACTAGCGGGGGACCCTACGAGCAGTACTTC
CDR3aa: CASPAGTSGGPYEQYF

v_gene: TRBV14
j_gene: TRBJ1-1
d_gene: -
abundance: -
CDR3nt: TGTGCCAGCAGCCAAGGTCCCCGCAGGGTCGGCTCTGAAGCTTTCTTT
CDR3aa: CASSQGPRRVGSEAFF

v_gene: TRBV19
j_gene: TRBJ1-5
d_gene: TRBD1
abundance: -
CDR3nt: TGTGCCAGTAGTATAGAGGGGAGGGGGCGCGGTCAGCCCCAGCATTTT
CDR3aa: CASSIEGRGRGQPQHF

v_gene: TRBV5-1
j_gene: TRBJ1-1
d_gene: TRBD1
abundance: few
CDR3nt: TGCGCCAGCAGCTTCGGGGGACAGGGCTGGAACACTGAAGCTTTCTTT
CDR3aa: CASSFGGQGWNTEAFF

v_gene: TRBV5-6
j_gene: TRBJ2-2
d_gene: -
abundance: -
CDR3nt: TGTGCCAGCAGCTCATACAAGGACAGAGGAGGGAGCGGGGAGCTGTTTTTT
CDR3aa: CASSSYKDRGGSGELFF

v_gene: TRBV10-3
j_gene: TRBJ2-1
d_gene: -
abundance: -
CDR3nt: TGTGCCATCAGTGAGTCGATAGGGGGTTCCTACAATGAGCAGTTCTTC
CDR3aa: CAISESIGGSYNEQFF

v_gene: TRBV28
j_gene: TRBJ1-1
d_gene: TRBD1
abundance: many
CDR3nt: TGTGCCAGCCGCCGGACAGGCATGAACACTGAAGCTTTCTTT
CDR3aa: CASRRTGMNTEAFF

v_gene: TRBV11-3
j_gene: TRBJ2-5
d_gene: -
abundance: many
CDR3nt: TGTGCCAGCAGCTTGATGGAACGAGAGACCCAGTACTTC
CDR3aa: CASSLMERETQYF

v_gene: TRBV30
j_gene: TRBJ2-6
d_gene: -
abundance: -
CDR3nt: TGTGCCTGGAGAAGGGGACGGACACGAGCTGGGGCCAACGTCCTGACTTTC
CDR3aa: CAWRRGRTRAGANVLTF

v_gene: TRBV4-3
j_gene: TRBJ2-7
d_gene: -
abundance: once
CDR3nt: TGCGCCAGCGGCCAGGGCCGCGCTACCTACGAGCAGTACTTC
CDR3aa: CASGQGRATYEQYF

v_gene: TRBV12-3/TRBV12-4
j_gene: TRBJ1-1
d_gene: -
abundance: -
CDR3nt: TGTGCCAGCAGCCCCCGGGGTGGGCAGAACACTGAAGCTTCCTTT
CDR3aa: CASSPRGGQNTEASF

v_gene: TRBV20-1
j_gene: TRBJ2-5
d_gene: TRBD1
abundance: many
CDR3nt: TGCAGTGCTAGAGCCCCCGGGACAGCTGAAGAGACCCAGTACTTC
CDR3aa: CSARAPGTAEETQYF

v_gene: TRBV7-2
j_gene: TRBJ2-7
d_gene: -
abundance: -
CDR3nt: TGTGCCAGCAGCTTAGAGGCGACCAGCTCCTACGAGCAGTACTTC
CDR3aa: CASSLEATSSYEQYF

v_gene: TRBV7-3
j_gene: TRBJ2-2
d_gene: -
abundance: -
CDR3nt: TGTGCCAGCAGCTTCCAGGGCCTCGCGAACACCGGGGAGCTGTTTTTT
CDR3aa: CASSFQGLANTGELFF

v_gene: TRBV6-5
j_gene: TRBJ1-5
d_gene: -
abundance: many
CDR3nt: TGTGCCAGCAGTTACGGCGGGGGGAGCAATCAGCCCCAGCATTTT
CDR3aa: CASSYGGGSNQPQHF

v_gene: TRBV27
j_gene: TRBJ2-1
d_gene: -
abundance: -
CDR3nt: TGTGCCAGCAGTTTATCCCAATACAATGAGCAGTTCTTC
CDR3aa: CASSLSQYNEQFF

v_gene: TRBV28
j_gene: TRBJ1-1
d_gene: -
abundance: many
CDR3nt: TGTGCCAGCAGTTTAAAGGTCACGAAAGCTTTCTTT
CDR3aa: CASSLKVTKAFF

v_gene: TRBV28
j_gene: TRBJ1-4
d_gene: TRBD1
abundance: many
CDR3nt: TGTGCCAGCAGTTTGGTCCGGACAGGGGTAAATGAAAAACTGTTTTTT
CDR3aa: CASSLVRTGVNEKLFF

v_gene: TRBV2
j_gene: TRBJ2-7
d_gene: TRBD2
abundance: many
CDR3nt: TGTGCCAGCACTGAAGTAGGCGGGAGTCGGGACGAGCAGTACTTC
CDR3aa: CASTEVGGSRDEQYF